A selection of T cell receptor beta chains follows, all from one sample in a study of blood T cell repertoires in COVID-19. Repertoires were generated with immunoSEQ multiplex PCR, while TCRdb's copy carries only in-frame clones and drops some. The table lists some 50,000 clones, around 85% of them singletons, with 7.5% to 10% in the top ten. Specimen: peripheral blood. All receptors come from a human donor in a cohort sampled during active COVID-19. Each CDR3 is given with its conserved first and last residue. A D gene is named only where the DNA matches it firmly. Clone size is stated in some rows and not others, as once, few, many or a class when expanded.

clone size: NA; D gene: TRBD2; J gene: TRBJ2-7; V gene: TRBV11-2; CDR3 protein: CASSPGGNPYEQYF; CDR3 DNA: TGTGCCAGCAGCCCCGGGGGGAACCCCTACGAGCAGTACTTC
clone size: NA; D gene: NA; J gene: TRBJ2-6; V gene: TRBV7-6; CDR3 protein: CASSLEAPRISGANVLTF; CDR3 DNA: TGTGCCAGCAGCTTAGAAGCCCCCAGGATCTCTGGGGCCAACGTCCTGACTTTC
clone size: NA; D gene: NA; J gene: TRBJ2-5; V gene: TRBV19; CDR3 protein: CASSPLLGTQYF; CDR3 DNA: TGTGCCAGTAGTCCGCTACTTGGGACCCAGTACTTC
clone size: NA; D gene: NA; J gene: TRBJ1-4; V gene: TRBV2; CDR3 protein: CASSEGRFEKLFF; CDR3 DNA: TGTGCCAGCAGTGAAGGGAGGTTTGAAAAACTGTTTTTT
clone size: NA; D gene: NA; J gene: TRBJ2-1; V gene: TRBV6-5; CDR3 protein: CASSYSGSHNEQFF; CDR3 DNA: TGTGCCAGCAGTTACTCGGGGAGTCACAATGAGCAGTTCTTC
clone size: NA; D gene: NA; J gene: TRBJ2-1; V gene: TRBV2; CDR3 protein: CASSDSQGGNEQFF; CDR3 DNA: TGTGCCAGCAGTGATTCACAGGGCGGGAATGAGCAGTTCTTC
clone size: NA; D gene: TRBD1; J gene: TRBJ1-6; V gene: TRBV6-5; CDR3 protein: CASSYTDRVGNSPLHF; CDR3 DNA: TGTGCCAGCAGTTACACGGACAGGGTGGGGAATTCACCCCTCCACTTT
clone size: NA; D gene: NA; J gene: TRBJ2-1; V gene: TRBV5-6; CDR3 protein: CASNKGGLSSYNEQFF; CDR3 DNA: TGTGCCAGCAACAAGGGAGGATTGAGCTCCTACAATGAGCAGTTCTTC
clone size: NA; D gene: TRBD2; J gene: TRBJ2-1; V gene: TRBV2; CDR3 protein: CAARGLAGGLGQFF; CDR3 DNA: TGTGCCGCCCGAGGACTAGCGGGGGGGCTGGGGCAGTTCTTC
clone size: NA; D gene: NA; J gene: TRBJ2-7; V gene: TRBV5-4; CDR3 protein: CASSLTAYEQYF; CDR3 DNA: TGTGCCAGCAGCCTAACCGCCTACGAGCAGTACTTC
clone size: NA; D gene: NA; J gene: TRBJ1-1; V gene: TRBV27; CDR3 protein: CASSFVVNTEAFF; CDR3 DNA: TGTGCCAGCAGTTTTGTAGTGAACACTGAAGCTTTCTTT
clone size: NA; D gene: TRBD2; J gene: TRBJ2-7; V gene: TRBV5-5; CDR3 protein: CASTNVPAGGSYEQYF; CDR3 DNA: TGTGCCAGCACCAACGTCCCGGCGGGGGGCTCGTACGAGCAGTACTTC
clone size: few; D gene: TRBD2; J gene: TRBJ2-7; V gene: TRBV6-6; CDR3 protein: CATDREGKGYF; CDR3 DNA: TGTGCCACCGATAGGGAGGGGAAAGGGTACTTC
clone size: NA; D gene: NA; J gene: TRBJ2-3; V gene: TRBV27; CDR3 protein: CASSARLGTDTQYF; CDR3 DNA: TGTGCCAGCAGTGCCCGACTTGGCACAGATACGCAGTATTTT
clone size: NA; D gene: NA; J gene: TRBJ1-2; V gene: TRBV27; CDR3 protein: CASSLSQGFNYGYTF; CDR3 DNA: TGTGCCAGCAGTTTATCCCAGGGTTTTAACTATGGCTACACCTTC
clone size: NA; D gene: NA; J gene: TRBJ1-1; V gene: TRBV7-8; CDR3 protein: CASSLAQNTEAFF; CDR3 DNA: TGTGCCAGCAGCTTAGCCCAGAACACTGAAGCTTTCTTT
clone size: NA; D gene: TRBD1; J gene: TRBJ1-3; V gene: TRBV9; CDR3 protein: CASSVGTGGNTIYF; CDR3 DNA: TGTGCCAGCAGCGTTGGGACAGGCGGAAACACCATATATTTT
clone size: NA; D gene: NA; J gene: TRBJ2-3; V gene: TRBV6-1; CDR3 protein: CASSEAGGGSWTDTQYF; CDR3 DNA: TGTGCCAGCAGTGAAGCGGGGGGTGGAAGTTGGACAGATACGCAGTATTTT
clone size: once; D gene: TRBD2; J gene: TRBJ2-7; V gene: TRBV6-1; CDR3 protein: CASSEAAGGAYEQYF; CDR3 DNA: TGTGCCAGCAGTGAAGCAGCGGGGGGGGCCTACGAGCAGTACTTC
clone size: NA; D gene: TRBD2; J gene: TRBJ2-3; V gene: TRBV2; CDR3 protein: CASSHGLAGEGTDTQYF; CDR3 DNA: TGTGCCAGCAGCCATGGACTAGCGGGGGAAGGCACAGATACGCAGTATTTT
clone size: NA; D gene: NA; J gene: TRBJ2-3; V gene: TRBV9; CDR3 protein: CASNGVASSTDTQYF; CDR3 DNA: TGTGCCAGCAATGGTGTAGCGTCTAGCACAGATACGCAGTATTTT
clone size: NA; D gene: NA; J gene: TRBJ2-3; V gene: TRBV7-7; CDR3 protein: CASSLARLGDTQYF; CDR3 DNA: TGTGCTAGCAGCTTAGCCAGACTTGGAGATACGCAGTATTTT
clone size: NA; D gene: NA; J gene: TRBJ2-6; V gene: TRBV19; CDR3 protein: CASSPGGGGLTF; CDR3 DNA: TGTGCCAGTAGTCCCGGAGGGGGGGGCCTGACTTTC
clone size: NA; D gene: NA; J gene: TRBJ1-2; V gene: TRBV7-6; CDR3 protein: CASSPTPNYGYTF; CDR3 DNA: TGTGCCAGCAGCCCGACACCGAACTATGGCTACACCTTC
clone size: NA; D gene: NA; J gene: TRBJ1-4; V gene: TRBV5-6; CDR3 protein: CASSTPGYSNEKLFF; CDR3 DNA: TGTGCCAGCAGCACCCCAGGGTACTCTAATGAAAAACTGTTTTTT
clone size: NA; D gene: TRBD1; J gene: TRBJ2-7; V gene: TRBV2; CDR3 protein: CASSDPRGTDEQYF; CDR3 DNA: TGTGCCAGCAGTGATCCCAGGGGGACGGACGAGCAGTACTTC
clone size: NA; D gene: NA; J gene: TRBJ2-1; V gene: TRBV11-2; CDR3 protein: CASSWAQASYNEQFF; CDR3 DNA: TGTGCCAGCAGTTGGGCACAGGCTTCTTACAATGAGCAGTTCTTC
clone size: once; D gene: TRBD1; J gene: TRBJ1-4; V gene: TRBV27; CDR3 protein: CATRSGQGNEKLFF; CDR3 DNA: TGTGCCACACGGTCGGGACAGGGTAATGAAAAACTGTTTTTT
clone size: NA; D gene: NA; J gene: TRBJ2-2; V gene: TRBV5-6; CDR3 protein: CASTPSLTGELFF; CDR3 DNA: TGTGCCAGCACCCCGAGTTTGACCGGGGAGCTGTTTTTT
clone size: NA; D gene: NA; J gene: TRBJ1-2; V gene: TRBV6-5; CDR3 protein: CASGRWDGYTF; CDR3 DNA: TGTGCCAGCGGCAGGTGGGATGGCTACACCTTC
clone size: NA; D gene: TRBD1; J gene: TRBJ1-4; V gene: TRBV4-2; CDR3 protein: CASRSGTGTGFGKLFF; CDR3 DNA: TGTGCCAGCAGGTCAGGGACCGGGACAGGATTTGGAAAACTGTTTTTT
clone size: once; D gene: NA; J gene: TRBJ1-4; V gene: TRBV30; CDR3 protein: CAWSAGNLEKLFF; CDR3 DNA: TGTGCCTGGAGTGCCGGGAACCTGGAAAAACTGTTTTTT
clone size: NA; D gene: TRBD2; J gene: TRBJ2-3; V gene: TRBV5-1; CDR3 protein: CASSLGLAGGSSTDTQYF; CDR3 DNA: TGCGCCAGCAGCCTCGGACTAGCGGGGGGTTCTAGCACAGATACGCAGTATTTT
clone size: once; D gene: NA; J gene: TRBJ2-1; V gene: TRBV7-3; CDR3 protein: CASSSRGPPAHGGYDEQFF; CDR3 DNA: TGTGCCAGCAGCTCCCGAGGGCCACCAGCCCATGGTGGGTACGATGAGCAGTTCTTC
clone size: NA; D gene: TRBD2; J gene: TRBJ2-5; V gene: TRBV9; CDR3 protein: CASSVTGGPGETQYF; CDR3 DNA: TGTGCCAGCAGCGTAACGGGGGGGCCAGGGGAGACCCAGTACTTC
clone size: once; D gene: TRBD1; J gene: TRBJ1-2; V gene: TRBV5-1; CDR3 protein: CASSSRTGLVNYGYTF; CDR3 DNA: TGCGCCAGCAGCTCCCGGACAGGCTTGGTAAACTATGGCTACACCTTC
clone size: NA; D gene: NA; J gene: TRBJ2-7; V gene: TRBV7-6; CDR3 protein: CASSLTSITPPYEQYF; CDR3 DNA: TGTGCCAGCAGCCTGACTTCGATCACACCCCCCTACGAGCAGTACTTC
clone size: few; D gene: NA; J gene: TRBJ2-5; V gene: TRBV6-2/TRBV6-3; CDR3 protein: CASSYGPAGETQYF; CDR3 DNA: TGTGCCAGCAGTTACGGGCCCGCAGGGGAGACCCAGTACTTC
clone size: NA; D gene: TRBD2; J gene: TRBJ2-3; V gene: TRBV2; CDR3 protein: CASGGDAQQYF; CDR3 DNA: TGTGCCAGCGGGGGGGACGCTCAGCAGTATTTT
clone size: NA; D gene: NA; J gene: TRBJ1-6; V gene: TRBV19; CDR3 protein: CASNRELYNSPLHF; CDR3 DNA: TGTGCCAGTAACAGAGAGCTCTATAATTCACCCCTCCACTTT
clone size: NA; D gene: TRBD2; J gene: TRBJ2-1; V gene: TRBV18; CDR3 protein: CASSPTRLAGALHYNEQFF; CDR3 DNA: TGTGCCAGCTCACCTACGAGACTAGCGGGGGCCCTCCACTACAATGAGCAGTTCTTC
clone size: NA; D gene: NA; J gene: TRBJ2-1; V gene: TRBV30; CDR3 protein: CAWSVLSGNEQFF; CDR3 DNA: TGTGCCTGGAGTGTGCTTAGCGGAAATGAGCAGTTCTTC
clone size: NA; D gene: TRBD2; J gene: TRBJ2-3; V gene: TRBV7-2; CDR3 protein: CASSLGAGGRDTQYF; CDR3 DNA: TGTGCCAGCAGCTTAGGGGCGGGGGGGCGAGATACGCAGTATTTT
clone size: NA; D gene: TRBD1; J gene: TRBJ2-1; V gene: TRBV12-3/TRBV12-4; CDR3 protein: CASRFLQGFEQFF; CDR3 DNA: TGTGCCAGCAGATTTCTACAGGGGTTTGAGCAGTTCTTC
clone size: NA; D gene: NA; J gene: TRBJ2-5; V gene: TRBV5-1; CDR3 protein: CASSLEGGQETQYF; CDR3 DNA: TGCGCCAGCAGCTTGGAAGGGGGCCAAGAGACCCAGTACTTC
clone size: NA; D gene: TRBD1; J gene: TRBJ1-5; V gene: TRBV6-6; CDR3 protein: CASILTGGGNQPQHF; CDR3 DNA: TGTGCCAGCATTCTAACAGGGGGTGGCAATCAGCCCCAGCATTTT
clone size: few; D gene: TRBD2; J gene: TRBJ2-7; V gene: TRBV4-2; CDR3 protein: CASSQDVASGGAGEQYF; CDR3 DNA: TGTGCCAGCAGCCAAGATGTGGCTAGCGGGGGGGCCGGAGAGCAGTACTTC
clone size: NA; D gene: TRBD1; J gene: TRBJ2-5; V gene: TRBV30; CDR3 protein: CAWRGQGGIETQYF; CDR3 DNA: TGTGCCTGGAGGGGACAGGGGGGGATAGAGACCCAGTACTTC
clone size: NA; D gene: NA; J gene: TRBJ1-2; V gene: TRBV7-9; CDR3 protein: CASSTRGGRGGYTF; CDR3 DNA: TGTGCCAGCAGCACCCGCGGGGGGCGAGGGGGCTACACCTTC
clone size: NA; D gene: TRBD2; J gene: TRBJ2-3; V gene: TRBV27; CDR3 protein: CASSSGRLAGEDTQYF; CDR3 DNA: TGTGCCAGCAGCTCAGGGAGACTAGCGGGGGAAGATACGCAGTATTTT